This T cell receptor beta chain was obtained from a study of T cells after yellow fever vaccination. Turning to the study itself: The study sorted EM, EMRA, CM and Tscm memory subsets by CD3, CD45RA, CCR7 and CD95.

Per the germline V gene, CDR1 is SGHRS and CDR2 is YFSETQ. Trimming stripped 4 bases from V and 4 bases from J, with 11 bases between. The CDR3 consists of 13 residues. In making TCR cDNA, 5'RACE template switching added a universal primer site and UMIs to it. A single record per CDR3 protein comes from TCRdb applying MiXCR to the 5' RACE reads. The sample consists of some 32,000 distinct CDR3 sequences, about 6.6% of them appearing once. Study outcomes and limitations: The secondary response peaked faster, at day 5 versus 15, but was weaker. Post-booster repertoires again held most primary-vaccination clones (about 96% CD4, about 90% CD8).

The chain carries TRBV5-1 and TRBJ1-1; possible D gene TRBD1, 5 bases. Here the sequenced sample was PBMCs, either bulk or a sorted T-cell subset (CD4+, CD8+, memory, or dextramer-sorted; not recorded which), taken on the day of the first yellow fever vaccination. The source of this sequence is a man aged 18-30 years who received the YFV17D yellow fever vaccine. CDR3 sequence reads: CASSRVGGTEAFF. The CDR3 DNA reads as TGCGCCAGCAGCAGGGTGGGGGGCACTGAAGCTTTCTTT.